Below are 6 T cell receptor beta chains sequenced from a single sample in a study of cytomegalovirus exposure and HLA in healthy donors. Libraries were prepared by immunoSEQ multiplex PCR; TCRdb keeps only in-frame clonotypes and omits some of them. The sample contains roughly 120,000 clones, about nine tenths of which appear only once. Sequenced: PBMCs. Receptors were obtained from a man aged 18 to 29 in good health and CMV-seronegative.

The rearrangement links TRBV20-1 to TRBJ2-7, with D unresolved. CDR3 length equals 11 residues. Looked up from germline, CDR1 is DFQATT and CDR2 is SNEGSKA (reference sequence). V lost 6 bases, J lost 4 bases, and 10 bases lay in between. CDR3 coding DNA: TGCAGTGCCACCGACACATACGAGCAGTACTTC. It specifies CSATDTYEQYF.

V gene TRBV6-1 combines with J gene TRBJ2-3; TRBD2 aligns across 9 bases. The V segment lost 5 bases and the J segment 4 bases; nucleotides outside the gene matches: 7. The CDR3 sequence is 15 residues long. Per the germline V gene, CDR1 is MNHNS and CDR2 is SASEGT. The CDR3 nucleotides read TGTGCCAGCAGTTGGCGGGAGGGCCCCCCAGATACGCAGTATTTT. It encodes CASSWREGPPDTQYF.

The chain employs TRBV4-2 and TRBJ1-2; no clear D. V lost 4 bases and J lost 5, with 20 bases in between. There are 16 residues in the CDR3. Germline V CDR1 and CDR2: LGHNA, YNFKEQ. The CDR3 sequence: CASSPPRASEIYGYTF. The CDR3 nucleotides are TGTGCCAGCAGCCCCCCGAGGGCTTCGGAAATTTATGGCTACACCTTC.

The chain combines TRBV27 with TRBJ1-4; perhaps TRBD1 as D (5 bases). The CDR3 runs to 15 residues. From germline, CDR1 is MNHEY and CDR2 SMNVEV (reference sequence). Between the trimmed V and J ends, which lost 6 bases and 3 bases, there was a span of 14 bases. The CDR3 nucleotides are TGTGCCAGCAGACCGGGGTGGGGGGCTAATGAAAAACTGTTTTTT. It specifies CASRPGWGANEKLFF. The whole variable domain, filled in from reference TRBV27 and TRBJ1-4, reads EAQVTQNPRYLITVTGKKLTVTCSQNMNHEYMSWYRQDPGLGLRQIYYSMNVEVTDKGDVPEGYKVSRKEKRNFPLILESPSPNQTSLYFCASRPGWGANEKLFFGSGTQLSVL.

The chain couples TRBV6-5 to TRBJ1-1, with a possible D match to TRBD1 (5 bases). Germline V lookup: CDR1 MNHEY, CDR2 SVGAGI. This CDR3 has 13 residues. The V and J ends lost 2 bases and 12 bases respectively, with 16 bases between them. The CDR3, as DNA: TGTGCCAGCAGTTACGGCGACAGTACCGAGTCTTTCTTT. It is translated as CASSYGDSTESFF.

This chain uses TRBV4-1 with TRBJ1-1, with D possibly being TRBD1 (5 bases). V was cut by 2 bases and J by 0 bases, with 13 bases left in between. CDR1 and CDR2 (germline): MGHRA, YSYEKL. The CDR3 consists of 16 residues. The chain's CDR3 is CASSQKRRELNTEAFF. The CDR3 DNA is TGCGCCAGCAGCCAAAAACGCAGGGAACTGAACACTGAAGCTTTCTTT.